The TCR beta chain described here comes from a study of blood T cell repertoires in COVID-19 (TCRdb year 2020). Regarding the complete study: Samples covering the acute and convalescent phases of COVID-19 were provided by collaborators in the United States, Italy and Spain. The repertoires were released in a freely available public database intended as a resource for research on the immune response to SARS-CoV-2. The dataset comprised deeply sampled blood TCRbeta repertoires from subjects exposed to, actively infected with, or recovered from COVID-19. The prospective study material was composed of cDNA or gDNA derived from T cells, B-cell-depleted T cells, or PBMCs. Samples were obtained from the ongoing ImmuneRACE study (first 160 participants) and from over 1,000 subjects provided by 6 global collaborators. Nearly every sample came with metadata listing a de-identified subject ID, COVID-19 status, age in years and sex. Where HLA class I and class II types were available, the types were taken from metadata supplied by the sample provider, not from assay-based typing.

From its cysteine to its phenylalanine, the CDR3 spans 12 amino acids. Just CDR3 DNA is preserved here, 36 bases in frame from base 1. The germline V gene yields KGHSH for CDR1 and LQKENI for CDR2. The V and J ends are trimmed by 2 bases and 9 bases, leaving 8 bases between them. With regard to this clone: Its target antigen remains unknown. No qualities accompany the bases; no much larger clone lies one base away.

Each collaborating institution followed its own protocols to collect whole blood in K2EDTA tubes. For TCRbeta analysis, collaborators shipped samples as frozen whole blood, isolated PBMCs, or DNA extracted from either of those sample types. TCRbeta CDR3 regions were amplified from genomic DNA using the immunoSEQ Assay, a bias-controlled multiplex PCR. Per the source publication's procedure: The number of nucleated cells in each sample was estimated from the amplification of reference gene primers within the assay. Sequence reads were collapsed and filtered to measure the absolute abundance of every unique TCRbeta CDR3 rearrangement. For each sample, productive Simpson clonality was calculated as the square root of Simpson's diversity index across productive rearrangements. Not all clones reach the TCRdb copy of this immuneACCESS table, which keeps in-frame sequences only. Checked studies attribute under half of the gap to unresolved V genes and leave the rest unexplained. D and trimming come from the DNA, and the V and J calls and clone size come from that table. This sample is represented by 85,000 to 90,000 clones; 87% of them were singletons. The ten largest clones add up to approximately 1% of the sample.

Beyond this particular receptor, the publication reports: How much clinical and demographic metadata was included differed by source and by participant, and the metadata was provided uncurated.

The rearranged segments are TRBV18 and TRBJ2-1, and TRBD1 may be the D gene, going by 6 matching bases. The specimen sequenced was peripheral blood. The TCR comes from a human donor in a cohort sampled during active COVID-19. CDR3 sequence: CASSPGGGEQFF. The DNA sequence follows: TGTGCCAGCTCACCAGGGGGCGGTGAGCAGTTCTTC.